One sample yielded the 21 T cell receptor beta chains listed below, sequenced in a study of CD8 T cells in Susac syndrome. RNA totalling about 0.45 to 1 ug underwent reverse transcription with random hexamers. MiXCR, run by TCRdb on the immunoSEQ multiplex PCR reads, gives a single entry per CDR3 protein. The repertoire holds about 24,000 distinct CDR3 sequences, with 93% as singletons. Specimen: CD8+ T cells from PBMCs. All receptors come from a human donor with Susac syndrome.

The chain combines TRBV11-2 with TRBJ2-6; 7 nucleotides match TRBD2. Germline assignment: CDR1 SGHAT and CDR2 FQNNGV. The trim removed 4 bases at V and 17 bases at J, leaving 11 bases unmatched. CDR3 length equals 13 residues. CDR3 nucleotide sequence: TGTGCCAGCAGCTACCCAGGACTAGATGAGGTGACTTTC. It encodes CASSYPGLDEVTF.

The chain uses TRBV7-2 and TRBJ1-4, with D possibly being TRBD1 (5 bases). The CDR3 is made up of 14 amino acids. CDR1 is SGHTA, CDR2 FQGNSA, per germline. V gave up 4 bases and J gave up 8 bases, with 14 bases separating them. The CDR3 nucleotides read TGTGCCAGCAGCTGGGACTTTGATAAGGAAAAACTGTTTTTT. Its protein is CASSWDFDKEKLFF.

The V and J genes are TRBV5-4 and TRBJ2-3; 8 nucleotides match TRBD2. V lost 1 base and J lost 4; bases outside the gene matches: 2. Germline assignment: CDR1 SGHNT and CDR2 YYREEE (reference sequence). The CDR3 spans 14 residues. The CDR3 loop is CASSLTGGADTQYF. CDR3 nucleotide sequence: TGTGCCAGCAGCTTGACCGGGGGGGCAGATACGCAGTATTTT.

V is TRBV18 and J is TRBJ1-1, with TRBD1 matching over 8 bases. The germline V gene encodes CDR1 KGHSH and CDR2 LQKENI. The junction had 5 bases not matched to a gene; V was cut back by 4 bases and J by 4 bases. The CDR3 runs 14 residues. CDR3 in amino acids: CASSQDREVTEAFF. The CDR3 DNA is TGTGCCAGCTCACAGGACAGGGAGGTCACTGAAGCTTTCTTT.

The chain carries TRBV14 and TRBJ2-7; the D is unclear. CDR3 size: 13 residues. Germline CDR1 SGHDN, CDR2 FVKESK. V lost 1 base to trimming and J lost 4 bases, with 8 bases between them. The CDR3 reads CASSQAISYEQYF. CDR3 DNA sequence: TGTGCCAGCAGCCAAGCTATAAGTTACGAGCAGTACTTC.

V usage is TRBV28 and J usage is TRBJ1-1; D is unclear. Per the germline V gene, CDR1 is MDHEN and CDR2 is SYDVKM. Trimming shortened V by 3 bases and J by 4 bases, and 12 bases separated the two germline ends. The CDR3 runs to 14 residues. CDR3 amino acids: CASSLMALGTEAFF. CDR3 nucleotides: TGTGCCAGCAGTTTGATGGCCTTGGGCACTGAAGCTTTCTTT.

This clonotype was found once. This CDR3 is CASSYESGPYEQYF. The CDR3, as DNA: TGTGCCAGCAGTTACGAGAGCGGTCCCTACGAGCAGTACTTC. The chain employs TRBV6-2 or TRBV6-3 and TRBJ2-7, with D possibly being TRBD2 (5 bases). Germline-derived CDR1 and CDR2 are MNHEY and SVGEGT. V lost 2 bases to trimming and J lost 2 bases, with 10 bases between them. The CDR3 is made up of 14 amino acids.

Only a few counts were recorded for this clonotype. The chain uses TRBV6-2 or TRBV6-3 and TRBJ2-2; TRBD1 might be the D (6 bases). Germline-derived CDR1 and CDR2 are MNHEY and SVGEGT. The V end lost 5 bases, the J end lost 5 bases, and 9 bases lay between the germline ends. CDR3 length: 13 residues. The CDR3: CASSLQGTGELFF. The CDR3 DNA follows: TGTGCCAGCAGTCTACAGGGAACCGGGGAGCTGTTTTTT.

The rearrangement uses TRBV10-3 and TRBJ2-3; either TRBD1 or TRBD2 may fit D (6 bases each). Germline V gene sequence: CDR1 ENHRY, CDR2 SYGVKD. The V end was cut by 9 bases, the J end by 2 bases, with 18 bases between. The CDR3 length is 15 residues. CDR3 amino acids: CAMGPSGAPTDTQYF. The CDR3 DNA is TGTGCCATGGGCCCCTCGGGGGCGCCCACAGATACGCAGTATTTT.

The rearrangement links TRBV7-9 to TRBJ1-6; 9 bases match TRBD1. Per germline, CDR1 SEHNR and CDR2 FQNEAQ (reference sequence). Trimming took 1 base from V and 11 from J; bases not matched to a gene: 3. The CDR3 consists of 14 residues. This CDR3 reads CASSLVQGATPLHF. For the CDR3, the DNA is TGTGCCAGCAGCTTAGTACAGGGGGCTACACCCCTCCACTTT.

A few counts support this clonotype. The rearrangement links TRBV7-3 to TRBJ2-3; 10 nucleotides match TRBD2. CDR1 and CDR2 (germline): SGHTA, FQGTGA. The J segment lost 0 bases and the V segment lost 5 bases, leaving 8 bases of the junction unmatched. This CDR3 comprises 17 residues. The CDR3, as DNA: TGTGCCAGCAGCGCGGGACTAGCGAGTCCTAGCACAGATACGCAGTATTTT. Amino acids: CASSAGLASPSTDTQYF.

This rearrangement joins TRBV11-2 to TRBJ2-1; D could derive from TRBD1 or TRBD2 (5 bases each). CDR3 length equals 18 residues. Germline V gene data show CDR1 as SGHAT and CDR2 as FQNNGV. The germline V and J ends were trimmed by 2 bases and 3 bases, with 20 bases remaining between them. CDR3 nucleotide sequence: TGTGCCAGCAGCTTATCCCTAAGGGCAGGGACGTACTACAATGAGCAGTTCTTC. It codes for CASSLSLRAGTYYNEQFF.

This chain links TRBV14 with TRBJ2-5, with no clear D. CDR3 length: 12 residues. Germline lookup yields CDR1 SGHDN and CDR2 FVKESK. V gave up 4 bases and J gave up 5 bases, with 8 bases separating them. The CDR3 here is CASSPGSETQYF. The CDR3 nucleotides read TGTGCCAGCAGCCCCGGTTCCGAGACCCAGTACTTC.

This clonotype turned up a few times. The J gene is TRBJ2-1, the V gene TRBV29-1, with 13 bases matching TRBD2. Germline-derived CDR1 and CDR2 are SQVTM and ANQGSEA. Trimming took 7 bases from V and 7 from J; bases not matched to a gene: 7. The CDR3 totals 14 residues. The CDR3 is CSATSGGSTNEQFF. The CDR3 bases are TGCAGCGCGACTAGCGGGGGGTCCACTAATGAGCAGTTCTTC.

The V and J genes are TRBV9 and TRBJ1-2; D may be TRBD1 (6 bases). The germline gives CDR1 SGDLS, CDR2 YYNGEE. V lost 4 bases, J lost 4 bases, and 17 bases lay in between. There are 15 residues in the CDR3. CDR3 nucleotide sequence: TGTGCCAGCAGCCCTACAGGGAAAGGGCTCTATGGCTACACCTTC. Translating it yields CASSPTGKGLYGYTF.

The gene calls are TRBV7-6 and TRBJ1-4; TRBD1 might be the D (5 bases). The length of the CDR3 is 15 residues. Per germline, CDR1 SGHVS and CDR2 FNYEAQ. The ends were cut back, 5 bases at V and 4 bases at J, with 14 bases in the middle. The CDR3 region is CASSRETELNEKLFF. CDR3 DNA sequence: TGTGCCAGCAGCCGAGAGACAGAGCTTAATGAAAAACTGTTTTTT.

The chain links TRBV7-6 to TRBJ2-7; D not certain. Germline CDR1 and CDR2: SGHVS and FNYEAQ. The CDR3 consists of 13 residues. Deletions cut 5 bases from V and 3 bases from J, with 11 bases between. CDR3 loop: CASSVDGLYEQYF. The CDR3 DNA follows: TGTGCCAGCAGCGTGGACGGTCTCTACGAGCAGTACTTC.

Here the CDR3 DNA reads TGTGCCAGCAGTTTTTACGGACAGTTCCCCTACGAGCAGTACTTC. It yields the protein CASSFYGQFPYEQYF. The V and J genes are TRBV27 and TRBJ2-7, with TRBD1 as a possible D gene (6 bases). Germline CDR1 MNHEY, CDR2 SMNVEV (reference sequence). This CDR3 is built from 15 residues. The V and J ends lost 3 bases and 2 bases respectively, with 14 bases between them.

V and J are TRBV29-1 and TRBJ2-1, with 11 bases fitting TRBD2. The junction had 14 bases not matched to a gene; V was cut back by 1 base and J by 6 bases. Germline V CDR1 and CDR2: SQVTM, ANQGSEA. This CDR3 contains 18 residues. CDR3 in amino acids: CSVEVGGLAGLKANEQFF. Written as DNA, the CDR3 is TGCAGCGTTGAAGTCGGAGGACTAGCGGGCCTCAAGGCCAATGAGCAGTTCTTC.

The rearrangement links TRBV27 to TRBJ2-2; D is tentatively TRBD1 or TRBD2 (5 bases each). This CDR3 has 16 amino acids. The germline gives CDR1 MNHEY, CDR2 SMNVEV (reference sequence). V lost 5 bases, J lost 0 bases, and 13 bases lay in between. The CDR3 spells CASSGRVGANTGELFF. CDR3 coding DNA: TGTGCCAGCAGTGGCCGGGTGGGGGCGAACACCGGGGAGCTGTTTTTT.

The chain links TRBV6-5 to TRBJ2-3; the match to TRBD1 covers 7 bases. CDR1 MNHEY and CDR2 SVGAGI come from the germline V gene. The CDR3 consists of 14 residues. J lost 4 bases, V lost 5 bases, and 6 bases had no gene match. Here the CDR3 DNA reads TGTGCCAGCAGTCTCGGACAGGTTTCAGATACGCAGTATTTT. Residues: CASSLGQVSDTQYF.